Reported below is one T cell receptor (beta chain). In the source study's methods: Estimation of nucleated cell counts was performed using reference gene primer amplification. Libraries were prepared by immunoSEQ multiplex PCR; TCRdb keeps only in-frame clonotypes and omits some of them. Clone size and V and J calls were adopted from that table, with D and trimming inferred from the DNA. This sample yields 140,000 or so clones, of which just under 90% are seen a single time; around 10% belongs to the top ten. The CDR3 consists of 16 residues. Germline CDR1 SGHTA, CDR2 FQGNSA. Deletions cut 6 bases from V and 0 bases from J, with 12 bases between. The sample comes from a study of blood T cell repertoires in COVID-19. Across the whole study: Sites in the United States, Italy and Spain provided acute and convalescent COVID-19 samples. Nucleic acid was either cDNA or gDNA, and it came from T cells, B-cell-depleted T cells, or PBMCs.

The sequenced material came from peripheral blood. J is TRBJ2-6 and V is TRBV7-2, with a possible D match to TRBD1 (5 bases). This clonotype was sampled from a woman of 80 years or more with acute or convalescent COVID-19. CDR3 DNA sequence: TGTGCCAGCAGGTCCGTAGGGGACTCTGGGGCCAACGTCCTGACTTTC. Amino acids: CASRSVGDSGANVLTF. Variable domain in full (rest from reference TRBV7-2 and TRBJ2-6): GAGVSQSPSNKVTEKGKDVELRCDPISGHTALYWYRQSLGQGLEFLIYFQGNSAPDKSGLPSDRFSAERTGGSVSTLTIQRTQQEDSAVYLCASRSVGDSGANVLTFGAGSRLTVL.